Each of the 8 T cell receptor beta chains below was sequenced from the same sample in a study of a mutant IDH1 vaccine in newly diagnosed glioma. No antigens are known for them. Generated by immunoSEQ multiplex PCR, the TCRdb table keeps only in-frame clones and is missing some. This sample has about 56,000 clones, with around 87% found just once. As to time point: week 23, last vaccination. The content of each vaccine dose was 300 ug of mutant IDH1 20-mer peptide, and topical imiquimod accompanied it. The starting material was PBMCs, obtained from a glioma patient whose treatment included an IDH1 peptide vaccine. These receptors originate from a man aged 35-49 years with glioma.

The V and J genes are TRBV7-8 and TRBJ2-3; 9 bases agree with TRBD2. Germline CDR1 is SGHVS and CDR2 is FQNEAQ. The CDR3 extends over 15 amino acids. The V and J ends lost 5 bases and 6 bases, in that order; junction bases with no gene match: 9. CDR3 sequence (DNA): TGTGCCAGCAGCCGAAGACTAGCGGTCCTCGATACGCAGTATTTT. Amino acids: CASSRRLAVLDTQYF. The full variable domain, in which reference TRBV7-8 and TRBJ2-3 provide the parts outside the CDR3, is GAGVSQSPRYKVAKRGQDVALRCDPISGHVSLFWYQQALGQGPEFLTYFQNEAQLDKSGLPSDRFFAERPEGSVSTLKIQRTQQEDSAVYLCASSRRLAVLDTQYFGPGTRLTVL.

Concerning this clone itself: The germline gene is not matched at one end of the junction; a read error may be the cause. The chain recombines TRBV2 with TRBJ1-1, with D possibly TRBD1 on 5 matching bases. Germline loops: CDR1 SNHLY, CDR2 FYNNEI. This CDR3 comprises 12 residues. The CDR3 DNA reads as TGTGCCAGCAGGAGGGACCGTGGCCACGCCGGGTTT. Protein: CASRRDRGHAGF.

The chain has TRBV7-2 and TRBJ2-7; TRBD2 might be the D (6 bases). The CDR3 spans 14 residues. Germline loops: CDR1 SGHTA, CDR2 FQGNSA. The germline V and J ends were trimmed by 4 bases and 6 bases, with 16 bases remaining between them. CDR3 in DNA: TGTGCCAGCAGCTACGGAGGGGAGATTAGCGAGCAGTACTTC. Encoded protein: CASSYGGEISEQYF.

This chain uses TRBV5-1 with TRBJ2-5, with 8 bases identical to TRBD2. Looked up from germline, CDR1 is SGHRS and CDR2 is YFSETQ. The ends lost 2 bases at V and 4 bases at J; junction bases unmatched: 4. The CDR3 has 14 residues. CDR3 sequence: CASSLIAGGETQYF. As DNA, the CDR3 is TGCGCCAGCAGCTTAATCGCGGGAGGAGAGACCCAGTACTTC.

This chain joins TRBV5-1 and TRBJ2-5; perhaps TRBD1 as D (6 bases). Trimming shortened V by 4 bases and J by 2 bases, and 9 bases separated the two germline ends. Per germline, CDR1 SGHRS and CDR2 YFSETQ. This CDR3 is built from 13 residues. The CDR3 loop is CASSHDRQETQYF. CDR3 bases: TGCGCCAGCAGCCACGACAGGCAAGAGACCCAGTACTTC.

J is TRBJ1-1 and V is TRBV6-6; D remains unclear. Between the trimmed V and J ends, which lost 3 bases and 4 bases, there was a span of 9 bases. CDR1 and CDR2 (germline): MNHNY, SVGAGI (reference sequence). The CDR3 consists of 13 residues. The CDR3 coding sequence is TGTGCCAGCAGTTATGGGCGCCGCACTGAAGCTTTCTTT. Translated: CASSYGRRTEAFF.

The chain has TRBV7-9 and TRBJ2-6; 8 bases agree with TRBD1. CDR3 length: 16 residues. The ends lost 1 base at V and 4 bases at J; junction bases unmatched: 3. CDR1 and CDR2 from the germline V gene are SEHNR and FQNEAQ (reference sequence). This CDR3 reads CASSLGTGLGANVLTF. The CDR3 region has the DNA TGTGCCAGCAGCTTAGGGACAGGGCTAGGGGCCAACGTCCTGACTTTC.

This rearrangement joins TRBV28 to TRBJ2-5, with D possibly being TRBD1 (6 bases). Germline assignment: CDR1 MDHEN and CDR2 SYDVKM. There are 13 residues in the CDR3. Trimming cost V 9 bases and J 5 bases, with 16 bases left between them. CDR3 residues: CARQGWVGETQYF. DNA of the CDR3: TGTGCCAGACAGGGTTGGGTGGGGGAGACCCAGTACTTC. Full variable domain (remainder filled in from reference TRBV28 and TRBJ2-5): DVKVTQSSRYLVKRTGEKVFLECVQDMDHENMFWYRQDPGLGLRLIYFSYDVKMKEKGDIPEGYSVSREKKERFSLILESASTNQTSMYLCARQGWVGETQYFGPGTRLLVL.